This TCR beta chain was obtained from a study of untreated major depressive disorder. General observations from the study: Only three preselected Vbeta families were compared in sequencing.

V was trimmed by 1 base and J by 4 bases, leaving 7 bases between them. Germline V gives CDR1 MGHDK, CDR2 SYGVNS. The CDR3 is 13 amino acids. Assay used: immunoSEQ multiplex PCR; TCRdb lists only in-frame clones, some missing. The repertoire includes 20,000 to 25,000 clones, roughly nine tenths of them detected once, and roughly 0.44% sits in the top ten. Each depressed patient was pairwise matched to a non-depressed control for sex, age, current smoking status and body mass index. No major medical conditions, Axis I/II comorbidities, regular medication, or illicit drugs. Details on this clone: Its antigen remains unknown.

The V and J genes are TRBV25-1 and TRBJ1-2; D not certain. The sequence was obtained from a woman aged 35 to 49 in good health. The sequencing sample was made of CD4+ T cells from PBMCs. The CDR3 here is CASSESGGYGYTF. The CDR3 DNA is TGTGCCAGCAGTGAATCTGGAGGCTATGGCTACACCTTC.